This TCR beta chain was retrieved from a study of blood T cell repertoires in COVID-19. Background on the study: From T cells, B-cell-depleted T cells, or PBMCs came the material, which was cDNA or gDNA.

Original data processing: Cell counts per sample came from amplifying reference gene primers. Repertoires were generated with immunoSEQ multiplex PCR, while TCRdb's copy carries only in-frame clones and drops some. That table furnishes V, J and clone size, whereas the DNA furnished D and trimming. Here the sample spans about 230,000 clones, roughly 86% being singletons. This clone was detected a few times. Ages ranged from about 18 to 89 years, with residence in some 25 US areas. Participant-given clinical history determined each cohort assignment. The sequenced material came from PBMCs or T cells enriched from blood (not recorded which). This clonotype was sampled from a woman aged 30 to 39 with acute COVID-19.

CDR3 bases: TGTGCCAGCAGTTCGAGATTCTCCTACAATGAGCAGTTCTTC. Its protein is CASSSRFSYNEQFF. The chain combines TRBV6-2 or TRBV6-3 with TRBJ2-1; D ambiguous. Germline V gene data show CDR1 as MNHEY and CDR2 as SVGEGT. Trimming removed 4 bases at V and 0 bases at J, with 7 bases between. The CDR3 totals 14 residues.